This T cell receptor (beta chain) was recovered during a study of blood T cell repertoires in COVID-19. TCRdb's table, derived via immunoSEQ multiplex PCR, lists solely in-frame clones and lacks some. This table holds around 200,000 clones, approximately 85% found once. Those who participated ranged in age from roughly 18 to 100 years and resided in approximately 23 US areas. From germline, CDR1 is MGHRA and CDR2 YSYEKL. This CDR3 has 15 residues. The V and J ends lost 6 bases and 4 bases, in that order; junction bases with no gene match: 6. The source material was PBMCs or T cells enriched from blood (not recorded which). The chain joins TRBV4-1 to TRBJ2-6; TRBD1 agrees at 7 bases. This receptor was identified in a man in his forties with acute COVID-19. DNA for the CDR3: TGCGCCAGCAGGACAGGGAATCTGGGGGCCAACGTCCTGACTTTC. This gives the protein CASRTGNLGANVLTF.